What follows is one T cell receptor beta chain and its context. Its cognate antigen has yet to be identified. No per-base quality is available; no much larger clone lies one base away. Trimmed from V: 2 bases; trimmed from J: 1 base; junction bases lacking a gene match: 19. The CDR3 numbers 21 residues from cysteine through phenylalanine. Only the CDR3 DNA stays, 63 bases, in frame from base 1. From a lookup of the germline V gene, CDR1 and CDR2 are SGHDN and FVKESK. The data were taken from a study of CD8 T cells in Susac syndrome (dated by TCRdb to between 2017 and 2020). General notes on the study: Of the Susac syndrome patients who were sequenced, eight were in clinical remission while roughly six had clinically active disease. At blood withdrawal, Susac syndrome patients were therapy-naive, treated with corticosteroids (with IVIg additionally given to some), or treated with IVIg alone. The study used repertoire sequencing to test whether antigen drove CD8+ T cell activation and differentiation in Susac syndrome. Clonality of the CD8+ T cell repertoire was compared between roughly twelve healthy donors, approximately 14 Susac syndrome patients and under 16 multiple sclerosis patients. Beyond this particular receptor, the publication reports: The study acknowledged that relatively few individuals were included in the TCR sequencing and HLA analysis. In the total CD8+ and CD8+ TEMRA repertoires, 15 to 20 and five Susac-specific public clones, respectively, were identified. Susac syndrome CD8+ repertoires showed clonal expansion, highest in CD8+ TEMRA cells and greater in clinically active than remitting patients.

RNA was extracted using the RNeasy kit, and about 0.45 to 1 ug of the RNA was reverse transcribed with random hexamers. TCR beta CDR3 regions were amplified with the immunoSEQ multiplex PCR assay covering 54 Vbeta and 13 Jbeta segments. PCR amplification bias was corrected by using a synthetic template baseline for primer optimization and computational correction. Processing in the source paper ran as follows. Only productive sequences were kept, with reads annotated to V, D and J genes according to IMGT and analyzed in immunoSEQ Analyzer. To calculate clonality, Shannon entropy was normalized by log2 of the number of productive unique sequences and then subtracted from one. Public and private clones were assessed among the 100 most prevalent clones of each patient and control. Clones were defined as Susac-specific if absent from the healthy and MS cohorts, from under 1,200 published viral clones and from other ImmuneACCESS disease sequences. TCRdb applied fastp at Q25 and MiXCR to the public reads, then kept only in-frame beta chains. Entries that share a CDR3 protein sequence are merged under the most common genes and DNA. The V and J calls, along with clone size, are taken from TCRdb and not from the paper's own processing. The sample records some 96,000 distinct CDR3 sequences, nearly 97% of which are singletons. The ten largest clonotypes hold approximately 0.33% of the sample.

High-throughput TCR beta sequencing profiled peripheral blood CD8+ and CD4+ T cells from healthy donors, Susac syndrome patients and multiple sclerosis patients. The Susac syndrome patients fulfilled recently defined diagnostic criteria for definite or probable disease. CD8+ TEMRA cells were enriched by FACS, while bulk CD8+ and CD4+ T cells were purified by magnetic negative isolation. Blood was drawn into EDTA tubes, processed within 24 hours, and PBMCs were isolated by density gradient centrifugation. PBMCs intended for TCR sequencing were cryopreserved in liquid nitrogen and thawed later in a water bath at 37 degrees C. Purity of sorted or isolated CD4+, CD8+ and CD8+ TEMRA cells was at least 90%.

The TCR originated in a human donor with Susac syndrome. What was sequenced was CD8+ T cells from PBMCs. The rearrangement combines TRBV14 with TRBJ2-1, and TRBD2 matches 8 of the central bases. The DNA reads as follows: TGTGCCAGCAGCCAACGTCATGGGACTAGAGGCTTTATGGGTTCCTACAATGAGCAGTTCTTC. Its protein reads: CASSQRHGTRGFMGSYNEQFF.